This record concerns one T cell receptor beta chain sequence. Its matching antigen is unknown. PCR employed 60 Vbeta and 13 Jbeta primers. Only in-frame clones appear in the TCRdb table, and some are missing; sequencing was by immunoSEQ multiplex PCR. The top ten hold 2.9% of the sample, which has 150,000 to 200,000 clones, roughly three quarters seen once. These data are taken from a study of cytomegalovirus exposure and HLA in healthy donors. Findings of the study overall: Most of the CMV-associated TCR beta chains (in a later analysis) appeared to be HLA-restricted. Among immune exposure information, only CMV serostatus was available. Rarity characterized most TCR sequences, yet some public TCRs appeared in many donors.

The sequenced sample consisted of PBMCs. The source of this sequence is a male donor in good health and CMV-seronegative.

DNA of the CDR3: TGCAGCGTTGAAGATCCGGAGAGTAATGAAAAACTGTTTTTT. This sequence encodes CSVEDPESNEKLFF. V and J are TRBV29-1 and TRBJ1-4; D remains unclear. The germline gives CDR1 SQVTM, CDR2 ANQGSEA. V lost 0 bases, J lost 4 bases, and 9 bases lay in between. The length of the CDR3 is 14 residues.